The following is a T cell receptor (beta chain) sequence with its context. What it binds is not known. The CDR3 runs 15 residues. V shed 6 bases and J 5 bases; nucleotides not matched to a gene: 13. Germline loops: CDR1 KGHSY, CDR2 FQNENV. Generated by immunoSEQ multiplex PCR, the TCRdb table keeps only in-frame clones and is missing some. This sample has roughly 68,000 clones; roughly 95% occur once, and the top ten carry 4.5%. The data derive from a study of cytomegalovirus exposure and HLA in healthy donors. Study-wide results and caveats: Among TCR beta chains, those listed as cytomegalovirus-associated numbered roughly 150.

The donors were part of the validation cohort, which consisted of about 130 subjects and was separate from the first cohort of 670 or so subjects. The rearrangement links TRBV16 to TRBJ2-7; 7 bases map to TRBD1. The sample comprised PBMCs. This TCR derives from a woman aged 18-30 years in good health and CMV-seropositive. DNA of the CDR3: TGTGCCAGCAGTACTACAGGGGCGCGAGAGAACGAGCAGTACTTC. Its translation: CASSTTGARENEQYF. The variable domain in full, completed from reference TRBV16 and TRBJ2-7, reads GEEVAQTPKHLVRGEGQKAKLYCAPIKGHSYVFWYQQVLKNEFKFLISFQNENVFDETGMPKERFSAKCLPNSPCSLEIQATKLEDSAVYFCASSTTGARENEQYFGPGTRLTVT.